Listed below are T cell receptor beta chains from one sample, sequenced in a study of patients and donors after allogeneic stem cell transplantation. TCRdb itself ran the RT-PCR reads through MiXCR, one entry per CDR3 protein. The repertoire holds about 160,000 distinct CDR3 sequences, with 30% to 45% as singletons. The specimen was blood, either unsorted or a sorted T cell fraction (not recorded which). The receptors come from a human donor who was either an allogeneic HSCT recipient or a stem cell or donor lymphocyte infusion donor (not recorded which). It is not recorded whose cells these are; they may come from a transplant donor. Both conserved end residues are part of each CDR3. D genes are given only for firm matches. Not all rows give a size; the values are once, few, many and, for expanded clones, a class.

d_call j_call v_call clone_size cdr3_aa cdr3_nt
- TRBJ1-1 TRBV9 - CASSERPGVSTEAFF TGTGCCAGCAGCGAGAGGCCTGGGGTTAGCACTGAAGCTTTCTTT
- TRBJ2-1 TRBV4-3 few CASSQALSSYNEQFF TGCGCCAGCAGCCAAGCTCTAAGCTCCTACAATGAGCAGTTCTTC
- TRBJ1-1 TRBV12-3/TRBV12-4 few CASSPSPPREAFF TGTGCCAGCAGTCCCTCACCACCAAGGGAAGCTTTCTTT
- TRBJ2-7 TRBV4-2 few CASSQRQGGTYEQYF TGTGCCAGCAGCCAGAGACAGGGAGGGACCTACGAGCAGTACTTC
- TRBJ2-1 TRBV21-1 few CASSNHRFNEQFF TGTGCCAGCAGCAACCACAGGTTCAATGAGCAGTTCTTC
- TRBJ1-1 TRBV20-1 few CSAWDHMNTEAFF TGCAGTGCTTGGGACCATATGAACACTGAAGCTTTCTTT
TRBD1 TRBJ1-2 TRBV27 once CASSSRGSVYGYTF TGTGCCAGCAGTTCCAGGGGGAGTGTCTATGGCTACACCTTC
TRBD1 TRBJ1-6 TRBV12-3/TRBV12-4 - CASSPESGTGVDSPLHF TGTGCCAGCAGTCCGGAAAGCGGGACAGGGGTTGATTCACCCCTCCACTTT
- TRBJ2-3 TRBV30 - CAWIRQADTQYF TGTGCCTGGATCCGGCAGGCAGATACGCAGTATTTT
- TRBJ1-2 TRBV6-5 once CASTFGVGGYGYIF TGTGCCAGCACCTTCGGGGTTGGGGGCTATGGCTACATCTTC
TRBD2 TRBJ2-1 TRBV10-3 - CAINSVGGGASNEQFF TGTGCCATCAATTCAGTCGGCGGGGGGGCCAGCAATGAGCAGTTCTTC
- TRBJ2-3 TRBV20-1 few CSAREGSTDTQYF TGCAGTGCTAGGGAGGGTAGCACAGATACGCAGTATTTT